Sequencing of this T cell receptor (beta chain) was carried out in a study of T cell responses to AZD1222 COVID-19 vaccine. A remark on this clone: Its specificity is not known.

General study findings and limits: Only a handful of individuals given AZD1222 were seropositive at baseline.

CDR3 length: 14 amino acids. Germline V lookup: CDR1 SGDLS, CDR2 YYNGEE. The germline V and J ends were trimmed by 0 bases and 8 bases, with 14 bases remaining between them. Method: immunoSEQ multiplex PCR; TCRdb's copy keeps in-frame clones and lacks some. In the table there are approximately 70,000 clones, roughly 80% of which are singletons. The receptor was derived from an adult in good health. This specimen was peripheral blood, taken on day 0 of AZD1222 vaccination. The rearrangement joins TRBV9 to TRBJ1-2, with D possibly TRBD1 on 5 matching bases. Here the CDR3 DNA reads TGTGCCAGCAGCGTAGCCGTGCAGGGTACAGGCTACACCTTC. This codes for CASSVAVQGTGYTF.